Given below is one T cell receptor beta chain in context. The sample originates from a study of T cells after yellow fever vaccination. Each CDR3 protein gets one entry after TCRdb re-called the 5' RACE reads with MiXCR. Of around 300,000 distinct CDR3 sequences in the sample, approximately 4% were seen once. V shed 1 base, J shed 6 bases, and the junction held 8 bases outside the gene matches. Germline loops: CDR1 LGHDT, CDR2 YNNKEL (reference sequence). The CDR3 has 16 amino acids. Source: PBMCs, taken 5 days after the yellow fever booster vaccination. This chain uses TRBV3-1 with TRBJ2-3, with 9 nucleotides matching TRBD1. This TCR was sampled from a man between 18 and 35 years old who received the YFV17D yellow fever vaccine. The CDR3 bases are TGTGCCAGCAGCCAAGGGTACAGGGGGCCGTCGGATACGCAGTATTTT. Translating it yields CASSQGYRGPSDTQYF.